Below, 13 T cell receptor beta chains from the same sample are listed, as sequenced in a study of T cell responses to AZD1222 COVID-19 vaccine. Measured with immunoSEQ multiplex PCR; TCRdb has only the in-frame clones, and not every one. The table has roughly 99,000 clones, around 90% seen once. The source material was peripheral blood, sampled on day 0 of AZD1222 vaccination. The receptor set was obtained from an adult in good health.

This sequence joins TRBV7-9 and TRBJ1-4, with D possibly being TRBD1 (5 bases). From germline, CDR1 is SEHNR and CDR2 FQNEAQ (reference sequence). CDR3 size: 14 residues. V lost 5 bases and J lost 9, with 16 bases in between. This CDR3 reads CASSPRGAGQKLFF. In DNA, the CDR3 is TGTGCCAGCAGCCCCCGCGGGGCAGGTCAAAAACTGTTTTTT.

The chain couples TRBV28 to TRBJ2-1; the D is unclear. The V end was cut by 6 bases, the J end by 10 bases, with 7 bases between. In germline, CDR1 is MDHEN, CDR2 SYDVKM. CDR3 length equals 10 residues. CDR3 nucleotide sequence: TGTGCCAGCAGAAGGGCCGAGCAGTTCTTC. Amino acid sequence: CASRRAEQFF.

This rearrangement joins TRBV7-8 to TRBJ2-7; the match to TRBD1 covers 9 bases. V shed 1 base and J 4 bases; nucleotides not matched to a gene: 5. The CDR3 is made up of 15 amino acids. The germline CDR1 and CDR2 sequences are SGHVS and FQNEAQ. This CDR3 is CASSLDGTGIYEQYF. The CDR3 DNA is TGTGCCAGCAGCTTAGACGGGACAGGGATATACGAGCAGTACTTC.

The CDR3: CATPFYVAEYGYTF. DNA for the CDR3: TGTGCCACCCCTTTTTACGTAGCAGAATATGGCTACACCTTC. The rearrangement uses TRBV7-9 and TRBJ1-2; D remains ambiguous. Trimming removed 10 bases at V and 5 bases at J, with 20 bases between. There are 14 residues in the CDR3. Germline CDR1 reads SEHNR; CDR2 reads FQNEAQ (reference sequence).

The chain uses TRBV9 and TRBJ2-3; 11 bases agree with TRBD2. Germline loops: CDR1 SGDLS, CDR2 YYNGEE. Losses at the gene ends were 4 bases for V and 2 bases for J; bases not matched to a gene: 9. The CDR3 runs to 17 residues. CDR3 sequence: CASSSNLGLAATDTQYF. In DNA form, the CDR3 reads TGTGCCAGCAGCTCCAATTTGGGACTAGCGGCCACAGATACGCAGTATTTT.

The chain uses TRBV7-9 and TRBJ2-2, with D maybe TRBD2 (5 bases). Trimming pared 5 bases from V and 7 bases from J, leaving 11 bases between. The germline CDR1 and CDR2 sequences are SEHNR and FQNEAQ (reference sequence). The CDR3 length is 13 residues. CDR3 amino acids: CASSRTLDGELFF. The CDR3 DNA follows: TGTGCCAGCAGCAGGACTCTGGACGGGGAGCTGTTTTTT.

CDR3 nucleotide sequence: TGCGCCAGTAGGGAGGGGCCCTCCACAGATACGCAGTATTTT. Residues: CASREGPSTDTQYF. The V gene is TRBV5-1, the J gene TRBJ2-3; 7 bases agree with TRBD2. The length of the CDR3 is 14 residues. Losses at the gene ends were 8 bases for V and 2 bases for J; bases not matched to a gene: 8. The germline CDR1 and CDR2 sequences are SGHRS and YFSETQ.

The chain uses TRBV7-2 and TRBJ2-5; unclear D gene. From germline, CDR1 is SGHTA and CDR2 FQGNSA. The V end lost 5 bases, the J end lost 2 bases, and 12 bases lay between the germline ends. There are 14 residues in the CDR3. The CDR3 coding sequence is TGTGCCAGCAGCCCCCGACGGTATCAAGAGACCCAGTACTTC. Amino acid sequence: CASSPRRYQETQYF.

The V call is TRBV7-3, the J call TRBJ2-3; 7 bases agree with TRBD1. From germline, CDR1 is SGHTA and CDR2 FQGTGA. The CDR3 loop spans 15 amino acids. V was clipped by 4 bases and J by 0 bases; unmatched bases: 4. CDR3 in amino acids: CASSSRQGSTDTQYF. In nucleotides, the CDR3 is TGTGCCAGCAGCTCCAGACAGGGAAGCACAGATACGCAGTATTTT.

The chain has TRBV7-9 and TRBJ2-1; D perhaps matches TRBD1 (6 bases). The CDR3 has 13 residues. Germline lookup yields CDR1 SEHNR and CDR2 FQNEAQ (reference sequence). The ends were cut back, 4 bases at V and 5 bases at J, with 9 bases in the middle. Here the CDR3 DNA reads TGTGCCAGCAGCTGGGACATCGACAATGAGCAGTTCTTC. It yields the protein CASSWDIDNEQFF.

This clone was seen once. The genes are TRBV7-9 and TRBJ2-1, with D unresolved. The CDR3 extends over 16 amino acids. Trimming removed 4 bases from V and 4 bases from J, with 17 bases in between. Germline V gives CDR1 SEHNR, CDR2 FQNEAQ (reference sequence). In DNA, the CDR3 is TGTGCCAGCAGCTGGTTTTTTGGAAGGCGGTACAATGAGCAGTTCTTC. This sequence encodes CASSWFFGRRYNEQFF. Drawing the rest from reference TRBV7-9 and TRBJ2-1, the complete variable domain is DTGVSQNPRHKITKRGQNVTFRCDPISEHNRLYWYRQTLGQGPEFLTYFQNEAQLEKSRLLSDRFSAERPKGSFSTLEIQRTEQGDSAMYLCASSWFFGRRYNEQFFGPGTRLTVL.

There are a few counts of this clone. This chain uses TRBV25-1 with TRBJ1-2; 8 bases agree with TRBD1. The germline CDR1 and CDR2 sequences are MGHDK and SYGVNS. This CDR3 region has 12 residues. Germline trimming cut 7 bases from V and 4 bases from J; bases unmatched to any gene: 2. CDR3 region: CASTGTGYGYTF. CDR3 in DNA: TGTGCCAGCACCGGGACAGGCTATGGCTACACCTTC.

This clone has just one count. V and J are TRBV3-1 (or the pseudogene TRBV3-2) and TRBJ1-4; D is unresolved. The CDR3 has 13 amino acids. Looked up from germline, CDR1 is LGHDT and CDR2 is YNNKEL (reference sequence). V was shortened by 0 bases and J by 8 bases, with 7 bases between the two germline ends. CDR3 nucleotides: TGTGCCAGCAGCCAAGAGGGTAGCGAAAAACTGTTTTTT. Amino acid sequence: CASSQEGSEKLFF.